The 2 T cell receptor beta chains presented below share a single source sample, sequenced in a study of CD8+ T cells in alopecia areata (dated by TCRdb to 2017 to 2018). To prepare the library, the immunoSEQ multiplex PCR assay was applied. For TCR sequencing, RNA was extracted from every sample and reverse transcribed into cDNA to serve as template. TCRdb limited this immuneACCESS table to in-frame rearrangements with V and J called. A share of clones is missing; checked studies link under half to unresolved V genes, and the rest is unexplained. The sample records approximately 150,000 clones, about 72% of which are singletons. The ten largest clones take up more than 9.5% of the sample. Taken with the paper, the label for time point translates to: baseline before oral tofacitinib. The input for sequencing was CD8+ T cells sorted from blood, taken at week 0. The receptors derive from a human donor with alopecia areata.

The chain is built from TRBV2 and TRBJ1-1; a weak D match, TRBD1 (5 bases). Trimming shortened V by 6 bases and J by 3 bases, and 14 bases separated the two germline ends. Germline V gene lookup returns CDR1 SNHLY and CDR2 FYNNEI. The CDR3 consists of 14 residues. The chain's CDR3 is CASSPRDGYTEAFF. The CDR3 DNA sequence: TGTGCCAGCAGCCCAAGGGACGGGTACACTGAAGCTTTCTTT.

V usage is TRBV4-1 and J usage is TRBJ2-7, with unresolved D. The CDR3 spans 16 residues. V was shortened by 0 bases and J by 1 base, with 13 bases between the two germline ends. CDR1 MGHRA and CDR2 YSYEKL come from the germline V gene. CDR3 nucleotides: TGCGCCAGCAGCCAAGATAGGGCCCAAAGGTCCTACGAGCAGTACTTC. This sequence encodes CASSQDRAQRSYEQYF.